The clone carrying this T cell receptor (beta chain) has only a few counts. Per the germline V gene, CDR1 is SGHTA and CDR2 is FQGTGA. This CDR3 has 16 residues. V was clipped by 5 bases and J by 0 bases; unmatched bases: 5. A single record per CDR3 protein comes from TCRdb applying MiXCR to the RT-PCR reads. The data contain almost 700,000 distinct CDR3 sequences, 12% to 15% of them singletons. This clonotype was sampled from a female donor in good health, serving as a healthy control. Input material: memory CD4+ T cells from blood. This rearrangement joins TRBV7-3 to TRBJ2-3; 10 bases agree with TRBD2. CDR3 sequence (DNA): TGTGCCAGCAGCGGACTAGCGGATTCTAGCACAGATACGCAGTATTTT. Translation gives CASSGLADSSTDTQYF.